The clone carrying this T cell receptor beta chain turned up a few times. This entry belongs to a study of early T cells in non-severe SARS-CoV-2 infection. The CDR3 spans 14 residues. CDR1 and CDR2 from the germline V gene are DFQATT and SNEGSKA (reference sequence). V lost 2 bases and J 2 bases, leaving 13 bases between the germline ends. Molecules of cDNA were individually given unique molecular identifiers that were attached to them. TCRdb reprocessed the 5' RACE reads via MiXCR and lists one record per CDR3 protein. In the table there are tens of thousands of distinct CDR3 sequences, 10% of which are singletons.

V usage is TRBV20-1 and J usage is TRBJ2-7, with D hard to call. Material: whole blood, obtained at baseline. The source is an adult who was a healthcare worker with PCR-confirmed SARS-CoV-2 infection or an uninfected control (not recorded which). CDR3 DNA: TGCAGTGCTAGACAGCCGGGCCTACCCTACGAGCAGTACTTC. Translation gives CSARQPGLPYEQYF.